This T cell receptor (beta chain) was sequenced during a study of neurological immune-mediated disorders. The unsorted libraries originated from 2 million PBMCs that had been stored at -80 C. This clonotype was picked up many times. The V segment lost 6 bases and the J segment 2 bases; nucleotides outside the gene matches: 9. This CDR3 comprises 17 residues. The germline CDR1 and CDR2 sequences are MNHNY and SVGAGI (reference sequence). Synthesis of cDNA was carried out by template-switch 5'RACE. The reaction used 10-nucleotide random UMIs. TCRdb called the 5' RACE reads again in MiXCR, with one record for every CDR3 protein. The sample has 80,000 to 85,000 distinct CDR3 sequences; 2.6% are singletons.

The TCR sequence derives from a woman aged 25 to 39 with multiple sclerosis. The rearrangement joins TRBV6-6 to TRBJ2-5; the match to TRBD2 covers 13 bases. The sample consisted of PBMCs. The CDR3 bases are TGTGCCAGCAGAACTAGCGGGAGGGCCTTTGTGCAAGAGACCCAGTACTTC. This sequence encodes CASRTSGRAFVQETQYF.